What follows describes a single T cell receptor beta chain. TCRdb's table, derived via immunoSEQ multiplex PCR, lists solely in-frame clones and lacks some. The sample consists of 300,000 to 450,000 clones, 88% of them appearing once. This sample is drawn from a study of blood T cell repertoires in COVID-19. Germline V gives CDR1 DFQATT, CDR2 SNEGSKA (reference sequence). The V gene lost 3 bases and the J gene lost 5 bases, with 14 bases spanning the gap. There are 13 residues in the CDR3. This receptor was taken from a woman aged 25 to 39 who had been exposed to COVID-19. The rearrangement joins TRBV20-1 to TRBJ2-7; maybe TRBD2 (5 bases). Sequencing was performed on PBMCs or T cells enriched from blood (not recorded which). In DNA, the CDR3 is TGCAGTGCTAGTAGGCGGACTCGCGACGAGCAGTACTTC. Its translation is CSASRRTRDEQYF.